This T cell receptor (beta chain) was found in a study of cytomegalovirus exposure and HLA in healthy donors. This clone was counted between two and nine times. Profiling relied on immunoSEQ multiplex PCR, and the TCRdb table lists in-frame clones only, not all of them. Among tens of thousands of clones listed, roughly 88% were seen once. From germline, CDR1 is MRHNA and CDR2 SNTAGT. The CDR3 consists of 16 residues. The J segment lost 5 bases and the V segment lost 5 bases, leaving 11 bases of the junction unmatched. The sequenced material came from PBMCs. The rearrangement links TRBV6-4 to TRBJ2-2; 7 nucleotides agree with TRBD1. The clonotype comes from a man aged 30 to 45 in good health and CMV-seronegative. For the CDR3, the DNA is TGTGCCAGCAGTCCCGACAGGGATATGATGACCGGGGAGCTGTTTTTT. It yields the protein CASSPDRDMMTGELFF.